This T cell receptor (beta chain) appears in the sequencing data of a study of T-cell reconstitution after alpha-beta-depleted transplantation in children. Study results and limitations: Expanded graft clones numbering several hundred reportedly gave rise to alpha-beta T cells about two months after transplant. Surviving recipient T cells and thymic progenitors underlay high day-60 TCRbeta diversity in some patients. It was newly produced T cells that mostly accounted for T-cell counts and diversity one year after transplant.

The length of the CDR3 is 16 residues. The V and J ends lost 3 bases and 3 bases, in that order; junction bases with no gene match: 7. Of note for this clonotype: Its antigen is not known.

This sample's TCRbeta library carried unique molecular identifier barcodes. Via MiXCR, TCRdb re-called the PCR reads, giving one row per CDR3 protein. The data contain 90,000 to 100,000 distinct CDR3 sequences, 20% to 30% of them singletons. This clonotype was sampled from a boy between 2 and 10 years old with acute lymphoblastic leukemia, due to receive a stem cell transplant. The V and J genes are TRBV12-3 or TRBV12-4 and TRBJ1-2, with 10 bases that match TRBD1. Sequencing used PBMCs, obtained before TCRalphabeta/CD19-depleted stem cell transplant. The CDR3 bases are TGTGCCAGCAGTTTCCTCCACGGACAGGGGGACTATGGCTACACCTTC. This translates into CASSFLHGQGDYGYTF.